Listed here is a single TCR beta chain. Antigen: not known. This record comes from a study of cytomegalovirus exposure and HLA in healthy donors. Whole-study context: About 85 million unique TCRs from HLA-typed donors were held in an early release of data. Findings and limits, study-wide: When presence/absence was analysed, sequencing depth was taken to be roughly uniform across donors.

Although they were nominally healthy when sampled, donors likely had unrecorded immune exposures. 60 Vbeta and 13 Jbeta primers were used in PCR. In the authors' workflow: Counted up in a later analysis, unique TCR beta chains came to about 83 million, with around 11 million shared. Produced via immunoSEQ multiplex PCR; TCRdb's table is partial and in-frame only. The D gene and trimming were derived from the DNA, and the V and J assignments and clone size from that table. The repertoire consists of roughly 110,000 clones, with roughly 80% occurring once and the leading ten covering roughly 3.4%. V lost 1 base to trimming and J lost 5 bases; unmatched junction nucleotides: 0. This CDR3 has 13 amino acids. Germline loops: CDR1 SEHNR, CDR2 FQNEAQ (reference sequence).

The sample taken for sequencing was PBMCs. This sequence originates from a man aged 55 to 69 in good health and CMV-seronegative. The J gene is TRBJ1-1, the V gene TRBV7-9; 8 bases fit TRBD1. The CDR3 protein is CASSLDRGTEAFF. The CDR3 DNA follows: TGTGCCAGCAGCTTAGACAGGGGGACTGAAGCTTTCTTT.